These 16 T cell receptor beta chains were all obtained from the same sample, sequenced in a study of shared clonotypes between healthy human individuals. Using immunoSEQ multiplex PCR, the repertoire was profiled, and TCRdb retains in-frame clones only, with some absent. The table records hundreds of thousands of clones, nearly 95% of them present only once. It was CD45RO-negative cells, positively selected for CCR7, that made up naive CD8 cells, with terminally differentiated effector memory CD45RA+ cells excluded. Sequencing input: naive CD8+ T cells sorted from blood. These receptors all stem from a man aged 30 to 39 in good health.

The V call is TRBV15, the J call TRBJ1-5, with D maybe TRBD1 (6 bases). CDR1 LNHNV and CDR2 YYDKDF come from the germline V gene (reference sequence). The CDR3 is made up of 16 amino acids. V lost 1 base, J lost 1 base, and 11 bases lay in between. The DNA for the CDR3 is TGTGCCACCAGCAGAGGAGTAAGGGGGAGCAATCAGCCCCAGCATTTT. Residues: CATSRGVRGSNQPQHF.

This clone was recorded once. The chain couples TRBV15 to TRBJ2-7; maybe TRBD2 (6 bases). Trimming took off 2 bases at V and 6 bases at J, with 11 bases between the two ends. The CDR3 is made up of 13 amino acids. Germline CDR1 is LNHNV and CDR2 is YYDKDF (reference sequence). The DNA of the CDR3 is TGTGCCACCAGCAGACGGGACTTCTCCGAGCAGTACTTC. This gives the protein CATSRRDFSEQYF.

This sequence joins TRBV5-1 and TRBJ2-7, with D possibly called TRBD1 or TRBD2 (5 bases each). From germline, CDR1 is SGHRS and CDR2 YFSETQ. V was clipped by 0 bases and J by 6 bases, with 10 bases between them. The CDR3 has 13 residues. The chain's CDR3 is CASSLDWGSEQYF. The DNA for the CDR3 is TGCGCCAGCAGCTTGGATTGGGGGAGCGAGCAGTACTTC. The full variable domain, completed using reference TRBV5-1 and TRBJ2-7, is KAGVTQTPRYLIKTRGQQVTLSCSPISGHRSVSWYQQTPGQGLQFLFEYFSETQRNKGNFPGRFSGRQFSNSRSEMNVSTLELGDSALYLCASSLDWGSEQYFGPGTRLTVT.

The chain has TRBV9 and TRBJ2-7; possible D gene TRBD2, 9 bases. The CDR3 has 15 residues. The germline CDR1 and CDR2 sequences are SGDLS and YYNGEE. V was cut by 4 bases and J by 5 bases, with 19 bases left in between. The CDR3 bases are TGTGCCAGCAGCTCAGGGGGCGGGAGGGCCGACGAGCAGTACTTC. It specifies CASSSGGGRADEQYF.

The rearrangement uses TRBV6-1 and TRBJ1-5; D not certain. Trimming shortened V by 3 bases and J by 2 bases, and 11 bases separated the two germline ends. The V gene's germline CDR1 is MNHNS and CDR2 SASEGT. The CDR3 runs 15 residues. The CDR3 DNA follows: TGTGCCAGCAGTGAGCCCGTCGGGGGCAATCAGCCCCAGCATTTT. Its protein is CASSEPVGGNQPQHF.

This chain links TRBV27 with TRBJ1-4; D is uncertain. This CDR3 has 15 residues. CDR1 and CDR2 (germline): MNHEY, SMNVEV (reference sequence). Deletions cut 2 bases from V and 8 bases from J, with 15 bases between. The CDR3 DNA is TGTGCCAGCAGTTTAAGGCTCGCGACCTACGAAAAACTGTTTTTT. It codes for CASSLRLATYEKLFF.

A single count supports this clone. The chain employs TRBV4-3 and TRBJ2-1, with no clear D. The V gene lost 1 base and the J gene lost 4 bases, with 8 bases spanning the gap. Germline CDR1 is LGHNA and CDR2 is YSLEER. This CDR3 region has 14 residues. CDR3 protein: CASSQGLGYNEQFF. The CDR3 DNA follows: TGCGCCAGCAGCCAAGGGCTCGGGTACAATGAGCAGTTCTTC.

The chain recombines TRBV28 with TRBJ2-1; no firm D call. The CDR3 covers 13 residues. V was cut by 2 bases and J by 6 bases, with 8 bases left in between. Germline V lookup: CDR1 MDHEN, CDR2 SYDVKM. CDR3 DNA: TGTGCCAGCAGTTTAAACCGTATCAATGAGCAGTTCTTC. This translates into CASSLNRINEQFF.

In DNA form, the CDR3 reads TGTGCCAGTACGAGCTGGACTTACCAACACAATGAGCAGTTCTTC. Protein: CASTSWTYQHNEQFF. The chain links TRBV11-2 to TRBJ2-1; TRBD2 is a possible D gene (5 bases). The CDR3 has 15 residues. Trimming removed 9 bases from V and 5 bases from J, with 20 bases in between. Per the germline V gene, CDR1 is SGHAT and CDR2 is FQNNGV.

This chain links TRBV19 with TRBJ2-1; D might be TRBD2 (5 bases). The CDR3 sequence is 16 residues long. Trimming pared 7 bases from V and 0 bases from J, leaving 16 bases between. The germline V gene encodes CDR1 LNHDA and CDR2 SQIVND (reference sequence). CDR3 region: CASTEGGWSSYNEQFF. CDR3 nucleotide sequence: TGTGCCAGTACAGAGGGTGGCTGGAGCTCCTACAATGAGCAGTTCTTC.

V is TRBV5-4 and J is TRBJ2-5; maybe TRBD1 (6 bases). The CDR3 runs 15 residues. From germline, CDR1 is SGHNT and CDR2 YYREEE (reference sequence). Trimming stripped 1 base from V and 2 bases from J, with 12 bases between. CDR3 loop: CASSLLGTRQETQYF. Written as DNA, the CDR3 is TGTGCCAGCAGCTTGTTGGGGACAAGACAAGAGACCCAGTACTTC.

The chain is built from TRBV30 and TRBJ2-7, with D maybe TRBD2 (6 bases). Trimming left V 2 bases short and J 1 base short, with 18 bases between. The CDR3 runs 16 residues. CDR1 is GTSNPN and CDR2 is SVGIG in the germline V gene (reference sequence). CDR3 residues: CAWSRHGAGPSYEQYF. The CDR3 region has the DNA TGTGCCTGGAGTCGTCATGGAGCGGGCCCTTCCTACGAGCAGTACTTC.

This chain uses TRBV7-3 with TRBJ2-1, with TRBD2 identical over 8 bases. The CDR3 is made up of 18 amino acids. The V gene end was trimmed by 2 bases and the J gene end by 0 bases; junction bases not matched to a gene: 9. Germline assignment: CDR1 SGHTA and CDR2 FQGTGA. CDR3 DNA sequence: TGTGCCAGCAGCTTATATCTAGCGGGCGACTTCTCCTACAATGAGCAGTTCTTC. It is translated as CASSLYLAGDFSYNEQFF.

The chain couples TRBV11-2 to TRBJ2-7; the match to TRBD1 covers 11 bases. This CDR3 is built from 16 residues. The V gene's germline CDR1 is SGHAT and CDR2 FQNNGV. Losses at the gene ends were 4 bases for V and 6 bases for J; bases not matched to a gene: 11. The CDR3 DNA is TGTGCCAGCAGCTCAAGCCCCGGGACAGGGGGATTCGAGCAGTACTTC. It yields the protein CASSSSPGTGGFEQYF.

V is TRBV27 and J is TRBJ1-2; D is ambiguous. Germline values: CDR1 MNHEY, CDR2 SMNVEV (reference sequence). The CDR3 runs 13 residues. The V end lost 0 bases, the J end lost 4 bases, and 6 bases lay between the germline ends. The CDR3 loop reads CASSLSGSYGYTF. Here the CDR3 DNA reads TGTGCCAGCAGTTTATCAGGGAGCTATGGCTACACCTTC.

This chain uses TRBV29-1 with TRBJ1-2; D unclear. CDR1 is SQVTM and CDR2 is ANQGSEA in the germline V gene. V lost 0 bases and J 4 bases, leaving 9 bases between the germline ends. This CDR3 comprises 13 residues. CDR3 nucleotide sequence: TGCAGCGTTGAAGATATTGCCGGCTATGGCTACACCTTC. Translating gives CSVEDIAGYGYTF.